This TCR beta chain was recorded in a study of T cell changes during pregnancy in multiple sclerosis. Sequencing used immunoSEQ multiplex PCR; TCRdb keeps in-frame clones, though not all of them. Of about 120,000 clones listed, approximately 93% were seen once; the top ten hold approximately 5.8%. The germline CDR1 and CDR2 sequences are SGDLS and YYNGEE. The J segment lost 7 bases and the V segment lost 0 bases, leaving 8 bases of the junction unmatched. The CDR3 loop spans 15 amino acids. V and J are TRBV9 and TRBJ1-1; 8 bases are a match to TRBD1. The specimen was peripheral blood, collected before pregnancy. The source of this sequence is a female donor with multiple sclerosis, enrolled in a pregnancy study. The CDR3 loop is CASSVAAGGHGEAFF. CDR3 in DNA: TGTGCCAGCAGCGTAGCGGCAGGGGGCCATGGTGAAGCTTTCTTT.